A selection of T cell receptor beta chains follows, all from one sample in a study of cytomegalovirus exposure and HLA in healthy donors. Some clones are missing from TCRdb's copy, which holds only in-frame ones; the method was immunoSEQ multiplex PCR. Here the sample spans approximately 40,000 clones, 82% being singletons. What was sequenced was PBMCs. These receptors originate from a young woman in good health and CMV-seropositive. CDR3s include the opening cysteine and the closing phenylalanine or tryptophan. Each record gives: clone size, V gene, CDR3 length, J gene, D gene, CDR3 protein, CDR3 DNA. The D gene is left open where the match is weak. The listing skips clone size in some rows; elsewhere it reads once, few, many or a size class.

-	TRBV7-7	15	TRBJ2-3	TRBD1	CASSLQGDLTDTQYF	TGTGCTAGCAGCTTACAGGGGGATCTCACAGATACGCAGTATTTT
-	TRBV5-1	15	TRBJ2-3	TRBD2	CASSASGTSIDTQYF	TGCGCCAGCAGCGCCTCCGGGACTAGCATCGATACGCAGTATTTT
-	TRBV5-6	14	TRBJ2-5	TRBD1	CASIGTGGWETQYF	TGTGCCAGCATCGGGACAGGGGGCTGGGAGACCCAGTACTTC
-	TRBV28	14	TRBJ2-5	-	CASSLRRVGETQYF	TGTGCCAGCAGTTTGCGCAGGGTAGGAGAGACCCAGTACTTC
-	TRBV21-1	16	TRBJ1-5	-	CASSNRDRGGNQPQHF	TGTGCCAGCAGCAACCGGGACAGGGGTGGCAATCAGCCCCAGCATTTT
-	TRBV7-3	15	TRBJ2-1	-	CASSLRSAALVEQFF	TGTGCCAGCAGCTTAAGGAGTGCGGCTCTCGTTGAGCAGTTCTTC
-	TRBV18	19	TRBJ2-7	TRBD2	CASSPQVSGGASPTYEQYF	TGTGCCAGCTCACCGCAGGTGAGCGGGGGGGCCTCCCCAACCTACGAGCAGTACTTC
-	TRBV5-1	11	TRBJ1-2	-	CASSRGYGYTF	TGCGCCAGCAGCCGAGGGTATGGCTACACCTTC
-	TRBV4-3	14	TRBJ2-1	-	CASSREQAYNEQFF	TGCGCCAGCAGCCGGGAACAGGCCTACAATGAGCAGTTCTTC
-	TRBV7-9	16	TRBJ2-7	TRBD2	CASSPEGSSGAYEQYF	TGTGCCAGCAGCCCCGAGGGGTCTAGCGGGGCTTACGAGCAGTACTTC
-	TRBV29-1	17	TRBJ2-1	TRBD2	CSVWGLAGVGRDNEQFF	TGCAGCGTTTGGGGTCTAGCGGGAGTCGGCCGGGACAATGAGCAGTTCTTC
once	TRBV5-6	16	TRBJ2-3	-	CASSLWAQGSSDTQYF	TGTGCCAGCAGCTTGTGGGCACAGGGCTCCTCAGATACGCAGTATTTT
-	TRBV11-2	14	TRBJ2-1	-	CASSKHLLVDEQFF	TGTGCCAGCAGCAAGCATCTTTTGGTCGATGAGCAGTTCTTC
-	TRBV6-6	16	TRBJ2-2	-	CASSDPGGANTGELFF	TGTGCCAGCAGCGACCCCGGGGGAGCGAACACCGGGGAGCTGTTTTTT
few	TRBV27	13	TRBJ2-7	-	CASKPGTSYEQYF	TGTGCCAGCAAACCTGGGACTTCCTACGAGCAGTACTTC
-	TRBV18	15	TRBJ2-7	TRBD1	CASSPGQGRNYEQYF	TGTGCCAGCTCACCGGGACAGGGGCGGAACTACGAGCAGTACTTC
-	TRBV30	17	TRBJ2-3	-	CAWSPTWGQVDTDTQYF	TGTGCCTGGAGTCCCACTTGGGGGCAGGTGGACACAGATACGCAGTATTTT
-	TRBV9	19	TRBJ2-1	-	CASSVATPTGSGPYNEQFF	TGTGCCAGCAGCGTAGCTACCCCGACGGGTAGCGGACCTTACAATGAGCAGTTCTTC
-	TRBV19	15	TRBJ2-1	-	CASSIPKGLYNEQFF	TGTGCCAGTAGTATACCCAAGGGGCTCTACAATGAGCAGTTCTTC
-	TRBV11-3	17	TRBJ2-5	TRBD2	CASSSGLAGRGGETQYF	TGTGCCAGCAGCTCGGGACTAGCGGGGAGGGGAGGAGAGACCCAGTACTTC
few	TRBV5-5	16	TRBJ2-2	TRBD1	CASSTRQGWGTGELFF	TGTGCCAGCAGCACCCGACAGGGTTGGGGCACCGGGGAGCTGTTTTTT
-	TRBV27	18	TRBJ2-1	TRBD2	CASSIQGLAGAQGNEQFF	TGTGCCAGCAGTATCCAGGGACTAGCGGGGGCTCAGGGCAATGAGCAGTTCTTC
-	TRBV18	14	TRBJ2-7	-	CASSPLPDRNEQYF	TGTGCCAGCTCACCACTTCCCGACAGAAACGAGCAGTACTTC
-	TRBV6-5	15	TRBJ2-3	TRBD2	CASTLSGRGTDTQYF	TGTGCCAGCACCCTTAGCGGGAGGGGAACAGATACGCAGTATTTT
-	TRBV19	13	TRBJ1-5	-	CASSNAVAGPQHF	TGTGCCAGTAGTAATGCCGTTGCGGGGCCCCAGCATTTT
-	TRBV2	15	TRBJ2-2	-	CASSRDRMDTGELFF	TGTGCCAGCAGTCGGGATAGAATGGACACCGGGGAGCTGTTTTTT
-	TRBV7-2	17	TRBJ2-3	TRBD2	CASSYSGASGGTDTQYF	TGTGCCAGCAGCTATAGCGGAGCCAGCGGGGGCACAGATACGCAGTATTTT
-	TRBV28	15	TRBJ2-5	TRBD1	CASTRTGPRWETQYF	TGTGCCAGCACTCGGACAGGCCCCCGATGGGAGACCCAGTACTTC
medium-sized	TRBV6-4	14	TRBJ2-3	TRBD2	CASSASGSTDTQYF	TGTGCCAGCAGTGCTAGCGGGAGCACAGATACGCAGTATTTT
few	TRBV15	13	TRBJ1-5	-	CATSRDPDQPQHF	TGTGCCACCAGCAGAGATCCAGATCAGCCCCAGCATTTT
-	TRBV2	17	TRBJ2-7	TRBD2	CASSEVRPPSGTYEQYF	TGTGCCAGCAGTGAAGTCCGTCCGCCTAGCGGTACCTACGAGCAGTACTTC
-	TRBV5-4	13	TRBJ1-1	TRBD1	CASSLRDSLIALF	TGTGCCAGCAGCTTGCGGGACAGCTTGATTGCTCTCTTT
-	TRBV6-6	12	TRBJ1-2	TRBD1	CASSGGGYGYTF	TGTGCCAGCTCAGGGGGCGGCTATGGCTACACCTTC
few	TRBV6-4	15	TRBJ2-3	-	CASSDGDTSTDTQYF	TGTGCCAGCAGTGACGGGGACACTAGCACAGATACGCAGTATTTT
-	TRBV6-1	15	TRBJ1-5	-	CASRSSGLANQPQHF	TGTGCCAGCAGGTCATCAGGGTTGGCGAATCAGCCCCAGCATTTT